This T cell receptor (beta chain) was found in a study of post-analysis software for immune sequencing data. Unique molecular identifiers were carried by the TCR beta cDNA libraries. TCRdb reanalysed the PCR reads using MiXCR and keeps one entry per CDR3 protein. The profile shows hundreds of thousands of distinct CDR3 sequences, roughly 36% of them singletons. Sample: blood. This receptor was obtained from a girl aged 5 to 17 with multiple sclerosis.

In DNA form, the CDR3 reads TGTGCCAGCAGTTTAATCTCCCATAGCGGGGGGGGCAATGAGCAGTTCTTC. This gives the protein CASSLISHSGGGNEQFF. V usage is TRBV27 and J usage is TRBJ2-1; 11 nucleotides match TRBD2. This CDR3 region has 17 residues. From germline, CDR1 is MNHEY and CDR2 SMNVEV (reference sequence). The V segment lost 2 bases and the J segment 6 bases; nucleotides outside the gene matches: 9.